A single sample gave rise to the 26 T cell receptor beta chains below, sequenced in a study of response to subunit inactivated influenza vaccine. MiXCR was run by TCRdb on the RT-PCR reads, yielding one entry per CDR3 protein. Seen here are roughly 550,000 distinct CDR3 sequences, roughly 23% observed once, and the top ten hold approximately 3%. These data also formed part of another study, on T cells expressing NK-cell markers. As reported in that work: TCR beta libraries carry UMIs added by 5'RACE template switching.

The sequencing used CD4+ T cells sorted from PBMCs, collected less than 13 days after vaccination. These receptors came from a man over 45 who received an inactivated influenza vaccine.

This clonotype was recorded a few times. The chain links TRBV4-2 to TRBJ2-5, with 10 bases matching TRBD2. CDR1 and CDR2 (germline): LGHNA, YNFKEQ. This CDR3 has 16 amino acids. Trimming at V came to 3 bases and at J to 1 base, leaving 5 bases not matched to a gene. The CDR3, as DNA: TGTGCCAGCAGCCAGGGGACTAGCGTTCGCCAAGAGACCCAGTACTTC. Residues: CASSQGTSVRQETQYF.

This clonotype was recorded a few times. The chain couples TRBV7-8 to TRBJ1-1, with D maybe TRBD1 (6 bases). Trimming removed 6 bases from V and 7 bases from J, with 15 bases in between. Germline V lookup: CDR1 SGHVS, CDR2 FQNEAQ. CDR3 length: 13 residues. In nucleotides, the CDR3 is TGTGCCAGCAGTATGGGGGCCCAGGGTGAAGCTTTCTTT. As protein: CASSMGAQGEAFF.

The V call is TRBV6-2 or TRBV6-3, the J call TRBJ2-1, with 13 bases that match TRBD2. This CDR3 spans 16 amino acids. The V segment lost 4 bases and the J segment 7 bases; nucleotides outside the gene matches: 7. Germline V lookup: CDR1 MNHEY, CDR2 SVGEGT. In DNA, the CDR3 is TGTGCCAGCAGTTCCCTACTAGCGGGAGGGACGAATGAGCAGTTCTTC. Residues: CASSSLLAGGTNEQFF.

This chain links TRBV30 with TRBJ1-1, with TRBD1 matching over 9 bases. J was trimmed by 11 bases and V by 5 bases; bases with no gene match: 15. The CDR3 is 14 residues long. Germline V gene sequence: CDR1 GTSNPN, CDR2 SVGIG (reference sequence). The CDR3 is CAWDWGQGGSAAFF. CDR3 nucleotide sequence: TGTGCCTGGGACTGGGGACAGGGAGGATCTGCGGCTTTCTTT.

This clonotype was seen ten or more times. The CDR3 region is CASRSTSGRASMYQETQYF. In nucleotides, the CDR3 is TGTGCCAGCAGATCAACTAGCGGGAGGGCTTCGATGTACCAAGAGACCCAGTACTTC. The genes are TRBV11-1 and TRBJ2-5; 13 bases fit TRBD2. V lost 6 bases to trimming and J lost 0 bases; unmatched junction nucleotides: 13. Germline V gene sequence: CDR1 SGHAT, CDR2 FQDESV (reference sequence). The CDR3 spans 19 residues.

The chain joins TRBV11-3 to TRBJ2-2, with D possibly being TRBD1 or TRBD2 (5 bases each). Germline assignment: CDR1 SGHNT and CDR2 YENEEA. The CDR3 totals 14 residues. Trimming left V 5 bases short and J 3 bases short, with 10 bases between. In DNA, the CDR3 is TGTGCCAGCAGCCGGGACGCCTACACCGGGGAGCTGTTTTTT. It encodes CASSRDAYTGELFF.

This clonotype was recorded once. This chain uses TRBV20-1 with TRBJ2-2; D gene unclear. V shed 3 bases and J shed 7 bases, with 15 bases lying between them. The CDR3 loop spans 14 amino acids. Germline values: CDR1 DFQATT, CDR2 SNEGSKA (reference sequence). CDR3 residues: CSASGPPFGGELFF. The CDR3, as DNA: TGCAGTGCTAGCGGGCCCCCCTTCGGCGGGGAGCTGTTTTTT.

CDR3 DNA sequence: TGTGCCAGCAGCCCGGGCAGTTTGGCCGGGGAGCTGTTTTTT. It codes for CASSPGSLAGELFF. The chain links TRBV12-3 or TRBV12-4 to TRBJ2-2; no clear D gene. This CDR3 has 14 amino acids. The germline V and J ends were trimmed by 6 bases and 6 bases, with 14 bases remaining between them.

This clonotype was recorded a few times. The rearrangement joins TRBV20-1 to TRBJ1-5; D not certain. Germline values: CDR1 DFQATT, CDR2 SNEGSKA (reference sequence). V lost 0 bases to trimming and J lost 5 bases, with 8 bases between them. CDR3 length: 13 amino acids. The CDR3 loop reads CSARDPGYQPQHF. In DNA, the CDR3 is TGCAGTGCTAGAGATCCGGGTTATCAGCCCCAGCATTTT.

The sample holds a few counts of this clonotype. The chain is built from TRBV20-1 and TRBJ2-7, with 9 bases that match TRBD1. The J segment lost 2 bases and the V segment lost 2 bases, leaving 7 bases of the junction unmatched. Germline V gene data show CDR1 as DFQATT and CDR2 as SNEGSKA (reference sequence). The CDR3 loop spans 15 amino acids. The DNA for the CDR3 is TGCAGTGCTAGACCCGGGACAGGGCTGACCTACGAGCAGTACTTC. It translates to CSARPGTGLTYEQYF.

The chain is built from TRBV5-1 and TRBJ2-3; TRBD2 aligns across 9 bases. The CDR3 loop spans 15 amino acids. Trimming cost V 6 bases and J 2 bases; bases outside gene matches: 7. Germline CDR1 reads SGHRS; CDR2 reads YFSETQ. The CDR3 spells CASTDSGRPTDTQYF. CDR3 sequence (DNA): TGCGCCAGCACCGATAGCGGGAGACCCACAGATACGCAGTATTTT.

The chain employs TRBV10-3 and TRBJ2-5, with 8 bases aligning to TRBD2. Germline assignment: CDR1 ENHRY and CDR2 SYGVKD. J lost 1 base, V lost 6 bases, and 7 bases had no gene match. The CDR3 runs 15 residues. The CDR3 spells CAIRRTGTSQETQYF. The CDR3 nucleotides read TGTGCCATCAGGAGAACCGGGACTAGCCAAGAGACCCAGTACTTC.

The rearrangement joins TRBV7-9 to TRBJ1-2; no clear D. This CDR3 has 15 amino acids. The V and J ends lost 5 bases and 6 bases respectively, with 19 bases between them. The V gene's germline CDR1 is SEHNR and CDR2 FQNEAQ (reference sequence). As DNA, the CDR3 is TGTGCCAGCAGCCCAATTACGGACTTTTCAGATGGCTACACCTTC. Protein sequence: CASSPITDFSDGYTF.

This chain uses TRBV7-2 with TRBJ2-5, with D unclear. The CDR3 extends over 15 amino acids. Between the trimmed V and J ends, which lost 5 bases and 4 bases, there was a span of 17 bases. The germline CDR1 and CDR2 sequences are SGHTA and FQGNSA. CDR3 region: CASSQTNGNGETQYF. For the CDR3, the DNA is TGTGCCAGCAGCCAGACCAACGGTAACGGAGAGACCCAGTACTTC.

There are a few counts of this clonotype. This chain's CDR3 is CASSQGSAGGYYYEQYF. The CDR3 bases are TGTGCCAGCAGCCAAGGGTCGGCGGGAGGCTATTACTACGAGCAGTACTTC. The chain employs TRBV3-1 and TRBJ2-7; 8 bases align to TRBD2. The CDR3 has 17 residues. V was clipped by 1 base and J by 3 bases; unmatched bases: 11. CDR1 is LGHDT, CDR2 YNNKEL, per germline (reference sequence).

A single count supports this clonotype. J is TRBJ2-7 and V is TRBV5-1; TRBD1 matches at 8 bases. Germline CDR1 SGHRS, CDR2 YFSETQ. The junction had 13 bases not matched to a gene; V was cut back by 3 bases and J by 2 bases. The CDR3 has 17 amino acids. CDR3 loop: CASSSRTGQDIPYEQYF. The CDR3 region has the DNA TGCGCCAGCAGCTCCCGGACGGGACAGGACATCCCCTACGAGCAGTACTTC.

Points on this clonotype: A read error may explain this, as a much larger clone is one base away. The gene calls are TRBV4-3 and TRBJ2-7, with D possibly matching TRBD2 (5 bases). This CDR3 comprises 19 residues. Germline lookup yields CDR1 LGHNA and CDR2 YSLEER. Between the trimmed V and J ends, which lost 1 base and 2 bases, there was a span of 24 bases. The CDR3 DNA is TGCGCCAGCAGCCAAGGCCTCCCTAGTCCGGAGGCCCAACCCTACGAGCAGTACTTC. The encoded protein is CASSQGLPSPEAQPYEQYF.

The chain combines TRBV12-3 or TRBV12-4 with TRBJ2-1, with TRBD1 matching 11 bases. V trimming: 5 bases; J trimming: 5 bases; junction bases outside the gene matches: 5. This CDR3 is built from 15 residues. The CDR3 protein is CASSPRDRGNNEQFF. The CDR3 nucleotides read TGTGCCAGCAGTCCGAGGGACAGGGGGAACAATGAGCAGTTCTTC.

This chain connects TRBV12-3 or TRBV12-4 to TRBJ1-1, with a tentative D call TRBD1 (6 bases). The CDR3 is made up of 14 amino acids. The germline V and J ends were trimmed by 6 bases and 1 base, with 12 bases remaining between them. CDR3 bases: TGTGCCAGCAGCATGGACAGACCGAACACTGAAGCTTTCTTT. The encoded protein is CASSMDRPNTEAFF.

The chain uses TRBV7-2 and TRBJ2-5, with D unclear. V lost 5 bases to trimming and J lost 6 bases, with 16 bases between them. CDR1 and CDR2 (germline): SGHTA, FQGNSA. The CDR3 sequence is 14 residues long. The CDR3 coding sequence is TGTGCCAGCAGCCGAGGCGCGGTCGGTCAGACCCAGTACTTC. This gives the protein CASSRGAVGQTQYF.

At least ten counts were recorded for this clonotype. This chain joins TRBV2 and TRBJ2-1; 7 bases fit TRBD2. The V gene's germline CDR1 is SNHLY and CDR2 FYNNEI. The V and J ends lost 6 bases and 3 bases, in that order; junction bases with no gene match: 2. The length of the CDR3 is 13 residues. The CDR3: CASRREHYNEQFF. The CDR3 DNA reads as TGTGCCAGCAGGCGGGAGCACTACAATGAGCAGTTCTTC.

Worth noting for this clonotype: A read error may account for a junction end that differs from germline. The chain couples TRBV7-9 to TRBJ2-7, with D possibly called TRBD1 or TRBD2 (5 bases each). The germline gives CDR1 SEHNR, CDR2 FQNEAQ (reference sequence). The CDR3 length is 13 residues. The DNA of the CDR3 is TGTGCCAGCAGCTACGGGGCCGAATACGAGCAGCACTTC. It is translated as CASSYGAEYEQHF.

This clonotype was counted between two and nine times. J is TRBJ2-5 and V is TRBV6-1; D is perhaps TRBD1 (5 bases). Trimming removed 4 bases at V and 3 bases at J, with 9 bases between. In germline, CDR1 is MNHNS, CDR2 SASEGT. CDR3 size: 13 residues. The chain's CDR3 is CASSGIGEETQYF. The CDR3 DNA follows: TGTGCCAGCAGTGGAATAGGGGAAGAGACCCAGTACTTC.

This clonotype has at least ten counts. CDR3 amino acids: CASSLNWDRAYEQYF. The CDR3 DNA reads TGCGCCAGCAGCTTGAACTGGGACAGGGCCTACGAGCAGTACTTC. The chain uses TRBV5-1 and TRBJ2-7; 9 nucleotides line up with TRBD1. V trimming: 1 base; J trimming: 2 bases; junction bases outside the gene matches: 4. This CDR3 contains 15 residues. Germline loops: CDR1 SGHRS, CDR2 YFSETQ.

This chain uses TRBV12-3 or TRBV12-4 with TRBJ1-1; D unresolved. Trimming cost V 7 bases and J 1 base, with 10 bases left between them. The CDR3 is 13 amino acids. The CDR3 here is CASMRQTNTEAFF. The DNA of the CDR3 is TGTGCCAGCATGCGGCAGACGAACACTGAAGCTTTCTTT.

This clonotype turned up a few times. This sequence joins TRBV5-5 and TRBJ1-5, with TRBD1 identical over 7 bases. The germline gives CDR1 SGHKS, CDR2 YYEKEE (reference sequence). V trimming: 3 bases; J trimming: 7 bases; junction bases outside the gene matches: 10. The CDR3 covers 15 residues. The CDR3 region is CASSYGRDRRQPQHF. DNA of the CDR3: TGTGCCAGCAGCTACGGTAGGGACAGACGACAGCCCCAGCATTTT.